The 22 T cell receptor beta chains below all came from one sample that was sequenced in a study of T cell responses to AZD1222 COVID-19 vaccine. Data came from immunoSEQ multiplex PCR; TCRdb stores just in-frame clones and leaves some out. The table has 90,000 to 150,000 clones, roughly nine tenths seen once. Here the sequenced sample was peripheral blood, taken on day 0 of AZD1222 vaccination. These receptors all stem from an adult in good health.

The CDR3 sequence is CSVPDRNTEAFF. DNA for the CDR3: TGCAGCGTTCCGGACAGGAACACTGAAGCTTTCTTT. This chain uses TRBV29-1 with TRBJ1-1, with D maybe TRBD1 (6 bases). V was trimmed by 5 bases and J by 1 base, leaving 8 bases between them. Germline lookup yields CDR1 SQVTM and CDR2 ANQGSEA. CDR3 length: 12 amino acids. Full variable domain (remainder filled in from reference TRBV29-1 and TRBJ1-1): SAVISQKPSRDICQRGTSLTIQCQVDSQVTMMFWYRQQPGQSLTLIATANQGSEATYESGFVIDKFPISRPNLTFSTLTVSNMSPEDSSIYLCSVPDRNTEAFFGQGTRLTVV.

The J gene is TRBJ2-7, the V gene TRBV27; D gene unclear. V lost 10 bases, J lost 3 bases, and 7 bases lay in between. There are 10 residues in the CDR3. Germline V gene sequence: CDR1 MNHEY, CDR2 SMNVEV (reference sequence). CDR3 coding DNA: TGTGCCACTCCGTACTACGAGCAGTACTTC. Its translation is CATPYYEQYF.

CDR3 in amino acids: CASSFRTGEAFF. The CDR3 DNA sequence: TGTGCCAGCAGCTTCAGGACAGGAGAAGCTTTCTTT. This chain uses TRBV9 with TRBJ1-1; TRBD1 aligns across 7 bases. The ends lost 4 bases at V and 8 bases at J; junction bases unmatched: 5. CDR1 and CDR2 from the germline V gene are SGDLS and YYNGEE. This CDR3 has 12 amino acids.

This clone qualifies as medium-sized (0.01 to 0.1%). The V call is TRBV5-1, the J call TRBJ2-2, with 7 bases lining up with TRBD2. Germline V CDR1 and CDR2: SGHRS, YFSETQ. The CDR3 sequence is 15 residues long. The trim removed 4 bases at V and 2 bases at J, leaving 5 bases unmatched. CDR3 in amino acids: CASSPGRANTGELFF. The CDR3 region has the DNA TGCGCCAGCAGCCCGGGGAGGGCTAACACCGGGGAGCTGTTTTTT.

This clone has just one count. The rearrangement joins TRBV6-5 to TRBJ1-6; D unclear. Between the trimmed V and J ends, which lost 2 bases and 15 bases, there was a span of 14 bases. This CDR3 contains 13 residues. From germline, CDR1 is MNHEY and CDR2 SVGAGI. The CDR3 DNA follows: TGTGCCAGCAGTTACGGAGGACTCTCTCACCTCCACTTT. As protein: CASSYGGLSHLHF.

The chain has TRBV27 and TRBJ2-6; TRBD2 is a possible D gene (5 bases). The CDR3 length is 15 residues. Trimming pared 6 bases from V and 0 bases from J, leaving 9 bases between. The germline CDR1 and CDR2 sequences are MNHEY and SMNVEV (reference sequence). As DNA, the CDR3 is TGTGCCAGCAGCCTGGACTTCTCTGGGGCCAACGTCCTGACTTTC. Translated, it gives CASSLDFSGANVLTF. Variable domain in full (rest from reference TRBV27 and TRBJ2-6): EAQVTQNPRYLITVTGKKLTVTCSQNMNHEYMSWYRQDPGLGLRQIYYSMNVEVTDKGDVPEGYKVSRKEKRNFPLILESPSPNQTSLYFCASSLDFSGANVLTFGAGSRLTVL.

This chain connects TRBV6-5 to TRBJ1-4; 9 nucleotides line up with TRBD1. Germline values: CDR1 MNHEY, CDR2 SVGAGI. V lost 8 bases to trimming and J lost 8 bases; unmatched junction nucleotides: 9. The CDR3 spans 14 residues. This CDR3 reads CASGLMGQGEKLFF. DNA for the CDR3: TGTGCCAGCGGCTTGATGGGACAGGGAGAAAAACTGTTTTTT.

This chain joins TRBV9 and TRBJ1-5; D is uncertain. The V and J ends lost 0 bases and 7 bases respectively, with 8 bases between them. CDR1 SGDLS and CDR2 YYNGEE come from the germline V gene. The length of the CDR3 is 13 residues. Written as DNA, the CDR3 is TGTGCCAGCAGCGTAGAAGGGTGGCAGCCCCAGCATTTT. This encodes CASSVEGWQPQHF. The full variable domain, completed using reference TRBV9 and TRBJ1-5, is DSGVTQTPKHLITATGQRVTLRCSPRSGDLSVYWYQQSLDQGLQFLIQYYNGEERAKGNILERFSAQQFPDLHSELNLSSLELGDSALYFCASSVEGWQPQHFGDGTRLSIL.

The chain uses TRBV9 and TRBJ1-1; weak D call: TRBD1 (5 bases). This CDR3 spans 15 amino acids. V lost 4 bases and J lost 4, with 17 bases in between. Germline V lookup: CDR1 SGDLS, CDR2 YYNGEE. Here the CDR3 DNA reads TGTGCCAGCAGCAAAGACCCGGGTAGGGGCACTGAAGCTTTCTTT. Translated, it gives CASSKDPGRGTEAFF.

The chain employs TRBV25-1 and TRBJ1-2, with D unresolved. V gave up 1 base and J gave up 6 bases, with 9 bases separating them. The germline CDR1 and CDR2 sequences are MGHDK and SYGVNS. The length of the CDR3 is 13 residues. This CDR3 is CASSESTFHGYTF. CDR3 coding DNA: TGTGCCAGCAGTGAATCGACTTTCCATGGCTACACCTTC.

The chain couples TRBV19 to TRBJ1-3; 9 bases align to TRBD1. Germline CDR1 LNHDA, CDR2 SQIVND (reference sequence). J was trimmed by 4 bases and V by 5 bases; bases with no gene match: 15. This CDR3 contains 18 residues. For the CDR3, the DNA is TGTGCCAGTAGTTGGGCCGGGACAGGGAGCACCCTCGGAAACACCATATATTTT. This gives the protein CASSWAGTGSTLGNTIYF.

The rearrangement uses TRBV6-1 and TRBJ1-2; D ambiguous. This CDR3 is 15 amino acids long. Trimming stripped 1 base from V and 6 bases from J, with 15 bases between. In germline, CDR1 is MNHNS, CDR2 SASEGT. The CDR3 coding sequence is TGTGCCAGCAGTGAAGTTTGGACCCCGATGGATGGCTACACCTTC. This encodes CASSEVWTPMDGYTF.

The CDR3 reads CASSYSTGLSTDTQYF. Written as DNA, the CDR3 is TGTGCCAGCAGTTACTCGACAGGCCTGAGCACAGATACGCAGTATTTT. V and J are TRBV6-5 and TRBJ2-3, with D possibly TRBD1 on 6 matching bases. Germline CDR1 and CDR2: MNHEY and SVGAGI. V gave up 0 bases and J gave up 0 bases, with 10 bases separating them. The CDR3 spans 16 residues.

The chain links TRBV7-2 to TRBJ1-6; no firm D call. Germline CDR1 and CDR2: SGHTA and FQGNSA. The ends were cut back, 4 bases at V and 10 bases at J, with 14 bases in the middle. This CDR3 is 14 amino acids long. CDR3 protein: CASSSLIGRSPLHF. CDR3 nucleotides: TGTGCCAGCAGCTCCCTGATTGGACGGTCACCCCTCCACTTT.

This clone was observed a single time. The chain carries TRBV11-3 and TRBJ1-1, with D hard to call. There are 12 residues in the CDR3. V was clipped by 5 bases and J by 5 bases, with 9 bases between them. In germline, CDR1 is SGHNT, CDR2 YENEEA. The CDR3 is CASSKDRTEAFF. The DNA of the CDR3 is TGTGCCAGCAGCAAGGACCGGACTGAAGCTTTCTTT.

The chain combines TRBV19 with TRBJ2-7, with D possibly TRBD2 on 6 matching bases. Trimming removed 5 bases at V and 8 bases at J, with 10 bases between. The CDR3 is 11 residues long. Germline-derived CDR1 and CDR2 are LNHDA and SQIVND (reference sequence). For the CDR3, the DNA is TGTGCCAGTAGTGCCGGGGGTAAGCAGTACTTC. Residues: CASSAGGKQYF. Filled out from reference TRBV19 and TRBJ2-7, the complete variable domain reads DGGITQSPKYLFRKEGQNVTLSCEQNLNHDAMYWYRQDPGQGLRLIYYSQIVNDFQKGDIAEGYSVSREKKESFPLTVTSAQKNPTAFYLCASSAGGKQYFGPGTRLTVT.

Notes on this clone: This could be a read error, since a much larger clone is one nucleotide away. The V call is TRBV6-5, the J call TRBJ2-6; no clear D. The CDR3 runs to 13 residues. V was shortened by 6 bases and J by 2 bases, with 5 bases between the two germline ends. The germline V gene encodes CDR1 MNHEY and CDR2 SVGAGI. The CDR3 spells CASRFAGANVLTF. Written as DNA, the CDR3 is TGTGCCAGCAGGTTCGCTGGGGCCAACGTCCTGACTTTC.

This sequence joins TRBV5-1 and TRBJ1-2, with a weak D call TRBD1 (5 bases). This CDR3 is 14 amino acids long. Germline V gene data show CDR1 as SGHRS and CDR2 as YFSETQ. Trimming left V 2 bases short and J 1 base short, with 9 bases between. CDR3 bases: TGCGCCAGCAGCTTTACCGACAGTAACTATGGCTACACCTTC. Its protein product is CASSFTDSNYGYTF.

The V gene is TRBV10-3, the J gene TRBJ2-2, with a tentative D call TRBD2 (5 bases). This CDR3 is 16 amino acids long. V gave up 7 bases and J gave up 6 bases, with 21 bases separating them. Germline values: CDR1 ENHRY, CDR2 SYGVKD. DNA for the CDR3: TGTGCCATCACCCAACCAGGACTCGGGTACGCCGGGGAGCTGTTTTTT. It yields the protein CAITQPGLGYAGELFF.

The chain is built from TRBV30 and TRBJ2-3; maybe TRBD1 (6 bases). CDR1 and CDR2 (germline): GTSNPN, SVGIG (reference sequence). CDR3 length: 13 residues. Trimming stripped 0 bases from V and 7 bases from J, with 11 bases between. The CDR3 sequence: CAWSVFGQYTQYF. In nucleotides, the CDR3 is TGTGCCTGGAGTGTTTTCGGACAGTATACGCAGTATTTT.

V gene TRBV5-4 combines with J gene TRBJ2-3; TRBD2 matches at 13 bases. The germline CDR1 and CDR2 sequences are SGHNT and YYREEE (reference sequence). J gave up 1 base and V 3 bases, and 2 bases lay outside the gene matches. The CDR3 has 16 residues. The CDR3 region has the DNA TGTGCCAGCAGCTGGGGACTAGCGGGACGCACAGATACGCAGTATTTT. Translated: CASSWGLAGRTDTQYF. Using reference TRBV5-4 and TRBJ2-3 for the parts outside the CDR3, the full variable domain is ETGVTQSPTHLIKTRGQQVTLRCSSQSGHNTVSWYQQALGQGPQFIFQYYREEENGRGNFPPRFSGLQFPNYSSELNVNALELDDSALYLCASSWGLAGRTDTQYFGPGTRLTVL.

This chain uses TRBV7-9 with TRBJ1-5; no firm D call. Germline V lookup: CDR1 SEHNR, CDR2 FQNEAQ (reference sequence). Trimming removed 6 bases from V and 5 bases from J, with 8 bases in between. The CDR3 runs 12 residues. In nucleotides, the CDR3 is TGTGCCAGCAGACACCAAGATCAGCCCCAGCATTTT. It translates to CASRHQDQPQHF. Full variable domain (missing parts from reference TRBV7-9 and TRBJ1-5): DTGVSQNPRHKITKRGQNVTFRCDPISEHNRLYWYRQTLGQGPEFLTYFQNEAQLEKSRLLSDRFSAERPKGSFSTLEIQRTEQGDSAMYLCASRHQDQPQHFGDGTRLSIL.